The next 26 T cell receptor beta chains were all read from a single sample in a study of T cell responses to AZD1222 COVID-19 vaccine. Generated by immunoSEQ multiplex PCR, the TCRdb table keeps only in-frame clones and is missing some. The sample includes tens of thousands of clones, roughly 89% seen only once; the top ten take 0.9% to 1.2%. The specimen comprised peripheral blood, sampled 28 days after the second AZD1222 dose. Receptor source: an adult who received the AZD1222 COVID-19 vaccine.

The chain uses TRBV4-3 and TRBJ2-7; 10 bases align to TRBD1. The germline V gene has CDR1 LGHNA and CDR2 YSLEER. The CDR3 spans 14 residues. V shed 4 bases and J 4 bases; nucleotides not matched to a gene: 4. CDR3 in amino acids: CASSPGQGEYEQYF. Written as DNA, the CDR3 is TGCGCCAGCAGCCCCGGACAGGGGGAGTACGAGCAGTACTTC.

The count of this clone is one. The genes are TRBV7-2 and TRBJ2-7; 11 bases are shared with TRBD2. The CDR3 spans 16 residues. V dropped 4 bases and J dropped 0; count of bases not matched to a gene: 5. Germline V CDR1 and CDR2: SGHTA, FQGNSA. CDR3 nucleotide sequence: TGTGCCAGCAGCTGGGGACTAGCGGAGTTCTCCTACGAGCAGTACTTC. It translates to CASSWGLAEFSYEQYF.

V gene TRBV19 combines with J gene TRBJ1-1; D gene ambiguous. CDR1 is LNHDA and CDR2 is SQIVND in the germline V gene (reference sequence). The ends were cut back, 6 bases at V and 6 bases at J, with 23 bases in the middle. This CDR3 comprises 16 residues. The CDR3 nucleotides read TGTGCCAGTAGAGGAGTCCCACTACGCCTGAGGGCTGAAGCTTTCTTT. Its protein product is CASRGVPLRLRAEAFF. Variable domain in full (rest from reference TRBV19 and TRBJ1-1): DGGITQSPKYLFRKEGQNVTLSCEQNLNHDAMYWYRQDPGQGLRLIYYSQIVNDFQKGDIAEGYSVSREKKESFPLTVTSAQKNPTAFYLCASRGVPLRLRAEAFFGQGTRLTVV.

This clone was counted between two and nine times. V is TRBV2 and J is TRBJ2-7; maybe TRBD2 (6 bases). With 6 bases removed from V and 2 bases from J, the gap between germline ends came to 14 bases. Germline V gives CDR1 SNHLY, CDR2 FYNNEI. This CDR3 is built from 14 residues. CDR3 sequence: CASSQTSRTYEQYF. DNA of the CDR3: TGTGCCAGCAGCCAGACTAGTAGAACCTACGAGCAGTACTTC. The complete variable domain, with remaining parts taken from reference TRBV2 and TRBJ2-7, reads EPEVTQTPSHQVTQMGQEVILRCVPISNHLYFYWYRQILGQKVEFLVSFYNNEISEKSEIFDDQFSVERPDGSNFTLKIRSTKLEDSAMYFCASSQTSRTYEQYFGPGTRLTVT.

This rearrangement joins TRBV2 to TRBJ1-4; maybe TRBD1 (5 bases). V lost 8 bases and J 8 bases, leaving 12 bases between the germline ends. Germline loops: CDR1 SNHLY, CDR2 FYNNEI. The CDR3 is 12 residues long. This chain's CDR3 is CASGAQIEKLFF. DNA for the CDR3: TGTGCCAGCGGGGCGCAGATAGAAAAACTGTTTTTT.

The V and J genes are TRBV29-1 and TRBJ1-1; 7 bases line up with TRBD1. This CDR3 has 15 residues. Germline V gene data show CDR1 as SQVTM and CDR2 as ANQGSEA. The ends lost 5 bases at V and 10 bases at J; junction bases unmatched: 19. In nucleotides, the CDR3 is TGCAGCGTTCTAAAACAGGGACAGCTTAATCGACCAGCTTTCTTT. Residues: CSVLKQGQLNRPAFF.

V usage is TRBV10-3 and J usage is TRBJ2-3; 11 nucleotides match TRBD2. CDR1 is ENHRY, CDR2 SYGVKD, per germline. The CDR3 contains 16 residues. V trimming: 2 bases; J trimming: 5 bases; junction bases outside the gene matches: 6. The CDR3: CAISENSGRAGDTQYF. CDR3 DNA: TGTGCCATCAGTGAGAATAGCGGGAGGGCCGGAGATACGCAGTATTTT.

CDR3 nucleotide sequence: TGCGCCAGCAGTGAGTCGAAGGGAGCCCACGAGCAGTACTTC. The encoded protein is CASSESKGAHEQYF. The rearrangement joins TRBV10-1 to TRBJ2-7; D is perhaps TRBD2 (5 bases). The V and J ends lost 0 bases and 5 bases respectively, with 11 bases between them. The germline CDR1 and CDR2 sequences are WNHNN and SYGVQD (reference sequence). The CDR3 sequence is 14 residues long.

The chain links TRBV2 to TRBJ1-1; TRBD1 aligns across 9 bases. The CDR3 extends over 14 amino acids. V gave up 5 bases and J gave up 5 bases; unmatched junction bases: 6. The germline CDR1 and CDR2 sequences are SNHLY and FYNNEI. The CDR3 protein is CASSPGQGNTEAFF. CDR3 bases: TGTGCCAGCAGTCCAGGACAGGGGAATACTGAAGCTTTCTTT.

This clone was counted once. This chain joins TRBV5-6 and TRBJ2-7; 10 bases are a match to TRBD2. CDR3 length: 18 residues. Trimming cost V 1 base and J 0 bases; bases outside gene matches: 10. The germline V gene has CDR1 SGHDT and CDR2 YYEEEE. CDR3 DNA sequence: TGTGCCAGCAGCTTGTATTTAGGACTAGCGGCCACCTCCTACGAGCAGTACTTC. This translates into CASSLYLGLAATSYEQYF.

The genes are TRBV27 and TRBJ1-2, with TRBD1 matching over 9 bases. CDR1 and CDR2 from the germline V gene are MNHEY and SMNVEV (reference sequence). After removal of 6 bases from V and 8 bases from J, the junction contained 10 bases not matched to a gene. CDR3 length equals 14 residues. The CDR3 region is CASRRPGQGGGYTF. The CDR3 nucleotides read TGTGCCAGCAGAAGACCGGGACAGGGTGGAGGCTACACCTTC.

The J gene is TRBJ1-5, the V gene TRBV19; no clear D gene. The V gene lost 11 bases and the J gene lost 4 bases, with 15 bases spanning the gap. The germline gives CDR1 LNHDA, CDR2 SQIVND (reference sequence). This CDR3 spans 13 amino acids. CDR3 DNA sequence: TGTGCCCCTCCGAAGGGAGCGAATCAGCCCCAGCATTTT. Translated: CAPPKGANQPQHF. Together with reference TRBV19 and TRBJ1-5, the CDR3 gives the full variable domain: DGGITQSPKYLFRKEGQNVTLSCEQNLNHDAMYWYRQDPGQGLRLIYYSQIVNDFQKGDIAEGYSVSREKKESFPLTVTSAQKNPTAFYLCAPPKGANQPQHFGDGTRLSIL.

V and J are TRBV13 and TRBJ2-7, with a possible D match to TRBD1 (5 bases). Germline CDR1 reads PRHDT; CDR2 reads FYEKMQ (reference sequence). Trimming removed 0 bases from V and 4 bases from J, with 13 bases in between. The CDR3 has 15 residues. The CDR3 is CASSLGGQGWYEQYF. CDR3 DNA: TGTGCCAGCAGCTTAGGCGGTCAGGGATGGTACGAGCAGTACTTC.

The chain employs TRBV7-9 and TRBJ2-6, with D unresolved. The CDR3 is 18 amino acids. CDR1 is SEHNR and CDR2 is FQNEAQ in the germline V gene (reference sequence). Between the trimmed V and J ends, which lost 7 bases and 0 bases, there was a span of 19 bases. CDR3 bases: TGTGCCAGCACCCCATCGACAACAGTGTTCTCTGGGGCCAACGTCCTGACTTTC. Encoded protein: CASTPSTTVFSGANVLTF.

V usage is TRBV12-5 and J usage is TRBJ1-5, with D tentatively TRBD1 (5 bases). The V gene's germline CDR1 is LGHNT and CDR2 FRNRAP. Trimming stripped 3 bases from V and 2 bases from J, with 14 bases between. CDR3 length equals 16 residues. In nucleotides, the CDR3 is TGTGCTAGTGGTTTCGCTCAGGGTAGGGGCAATCAGCCCCAGCATTTT. The encoded protein is CASGFAQGRGNQPQHF.

The rearrangement uses TRBV2 and TRBJ2-7; D could derive from TRBD1 or TRBD2 (5 bases each). This CDR3 comprises 13 residues. Germline CDR1 and CDR2: SNHLY and FYNNEI. The ends were cut back, 7 bases at V and 0 bases at J, with 10 bases in the middle. Here the CDR3 DNA reads TGTGCCAGCAACCCGGGACCCTCCTACGAGCAGTACTTC. It specifies CASNPGPSYEQYF.

This chain uses TRBV3-1 (or the pseudogene TRBV3-2) with TRBJ2-7; D gene ambiguous. V lost 0 bases to trimming and J lost 0 bases, with 6 bases between them. The CDR3 covers 14 residues. Germline values: CDR1 LGHDT, CDR2 YNNKEL (reference sequence). The CDR3 loop is CASSQEGNSYEQYF. The DNA of the CDR3 is TGTGCCAGCAGCCAAGAGGGTAACTCCTACGAGCAGTACTTC.

The table lists this clone with a few counts. This chain connects TRBV28 to TRBJ1-1, with D tentatively TRBD1 (5 bases). Germline assignment: CDR1 MDHEN and CDR2 SYDVKM. The germline V and J ends were trimmed by 5 bases and 5 bases, with 12 bases remaining between them. The CDR3 consists of 13 residues. CDR3 loop: CASSGGYWTEAFF. The DNA for the CDR3 is TGTGCCAGCAGTGGGGGATACTGGACTGAAGCTTTCTTT.

The gene calls are TRBV11-2 and TRBJ2-5; unclear D gene. CDR1 is SGHAT and CDR2 is FQNNGV in the germline V gene. The ends were cut back, 4 bases at V and 4 bases at J, with 13 bases in the middle. The CDR3 is 14 amino acids. CDR3 sequence reads: CASSYQSARETQYF. The CDR3 region has the DNA TGTGCCAGCAGCTACCAAAGCGCGAGAGAGACCCAGTACTTC.

This chain links TRBV28 with TRBJ2-1, with TRBD2 matching 10 bases. The germline V gene has CDR1 MDHEN and CDR2 SYDVKM. CDR3 size: 13 residues. The V segment lost 6 bases and the J segment 16 bases; nucleotides outside the gene matches: 12. CDR3 coding DNA: TGTGCCAGCAGGGCTAGCGGGAGAGAGCCTAGCTTCTTC. It translates to CASRASGREPSFF.

The chain is built from TRBV7-2 and TRBJ1-1; the D gene is possibly TRBD1 (5 bases). The ends were cut back, 7 bases at V and 5 bases at J, with 20 bases in the middle. Per the germline V gene, CDR1 is SGHTA and CDR2 is FQGNSA. The CDR3 extends over 15 amino acids. CDR3 loop: CASTPRGRGDTEAFF. The CDR3 DNA reads as TGTGCCAGCACCCCCCGAGGAAGGGGCGATACTGAAGCTTTCTTT.

The chain joins TRBV9 to TRBJ1-1, with 7 bases fitting TRBD1. The V gene end was trimmed by 4 bases and the J gene end by 6 bases; junction bases not matched to a gene: 6. CDR1 and CDR2 from the germline V gene are SGDLS and YYNGEE. The CDR3 extends over 13 amino acids. The CDR3 reads CASSFSTGAEAFF. The CDR3 DNA follows: TGTGCCAGCAGCTTCTCCACAGGGGCTGAAGCTTTCTTT.

J is TRBJ1-1 and V is TRBV4-1; D uncertain. The CDR3 length is 12 residues. CDR1 and CDR2 from the germline V gene are MGHRA and YSYEKL. Deletions cut 8 bases from V and 2 bases from J, with 9 bases between. CDR3 in amino acids: CASRGGNTEAFF. CDR3 DNA sequence: TGCGCCAGCCGAGGAGGTAACACTGAAGCTTTCTTT.

The chain carries TRBV30 and TRBJ1-1; D perhaps matches TRBD1 (5 bases). V gave up 5 bases and J gave up 8 bases, with 18 bases separating them. Germline assignment: CDR1 GTSNPN and CDR2 SVGIG (reference sequence). The CDR3 runs to 13 residues. The CDR3 loop is CAWVWGFNREAFF. DNA for the CDR3: TGTGCCTGGGTGTGGGGATTTAACAGGGAAGCTTTCTTT.

This chain links TRBV7-2 with TRBJ1-1; no definite D call. CDR3 length: 13 amino acids. Trimming took off 1 base at V and 4 bases at J, with 7 bases between the two ends. The germline V gene has CDR1 SGHTA and CDR2 FQGNSA. In DNA form, the CDR3 reads TGTGCCAGCAGCTTAGACGTGATCACTGAAGCTTTCTTT. Its translation is CASSLDVITEAFF. The variable domain in full, completed from reference TRBV7-2 and TRBJ1-1, reads GAGVSQSPSNKVTEKGKDVELRCDPISGHTALYWYRQSLGQGLEFLIYFQGNSAPDKSGLPSDRFSAERTGGSVSTLTIQRTQQEDSAVYLCASSLDVITEAFFGQGTRLTVV.

The chain employs TRBV28 and TRBJ1-4; possibly TRBD1 for D (5 bases). V was clipped by 6 bases and J by 7 bases, with 18 bases between them. This CDR3 comprises 15 residues. Germline V gene lookup returns CDR1 MDHEN and CDR2 SYDVKM. The chain's CDR3 is CASSPGGDPREKLFF. The DNA of the CDR3 is TGTGCCAGCAGCCCCGGGGGGGATCCGCGTGAAAAACTGTTTTTT.